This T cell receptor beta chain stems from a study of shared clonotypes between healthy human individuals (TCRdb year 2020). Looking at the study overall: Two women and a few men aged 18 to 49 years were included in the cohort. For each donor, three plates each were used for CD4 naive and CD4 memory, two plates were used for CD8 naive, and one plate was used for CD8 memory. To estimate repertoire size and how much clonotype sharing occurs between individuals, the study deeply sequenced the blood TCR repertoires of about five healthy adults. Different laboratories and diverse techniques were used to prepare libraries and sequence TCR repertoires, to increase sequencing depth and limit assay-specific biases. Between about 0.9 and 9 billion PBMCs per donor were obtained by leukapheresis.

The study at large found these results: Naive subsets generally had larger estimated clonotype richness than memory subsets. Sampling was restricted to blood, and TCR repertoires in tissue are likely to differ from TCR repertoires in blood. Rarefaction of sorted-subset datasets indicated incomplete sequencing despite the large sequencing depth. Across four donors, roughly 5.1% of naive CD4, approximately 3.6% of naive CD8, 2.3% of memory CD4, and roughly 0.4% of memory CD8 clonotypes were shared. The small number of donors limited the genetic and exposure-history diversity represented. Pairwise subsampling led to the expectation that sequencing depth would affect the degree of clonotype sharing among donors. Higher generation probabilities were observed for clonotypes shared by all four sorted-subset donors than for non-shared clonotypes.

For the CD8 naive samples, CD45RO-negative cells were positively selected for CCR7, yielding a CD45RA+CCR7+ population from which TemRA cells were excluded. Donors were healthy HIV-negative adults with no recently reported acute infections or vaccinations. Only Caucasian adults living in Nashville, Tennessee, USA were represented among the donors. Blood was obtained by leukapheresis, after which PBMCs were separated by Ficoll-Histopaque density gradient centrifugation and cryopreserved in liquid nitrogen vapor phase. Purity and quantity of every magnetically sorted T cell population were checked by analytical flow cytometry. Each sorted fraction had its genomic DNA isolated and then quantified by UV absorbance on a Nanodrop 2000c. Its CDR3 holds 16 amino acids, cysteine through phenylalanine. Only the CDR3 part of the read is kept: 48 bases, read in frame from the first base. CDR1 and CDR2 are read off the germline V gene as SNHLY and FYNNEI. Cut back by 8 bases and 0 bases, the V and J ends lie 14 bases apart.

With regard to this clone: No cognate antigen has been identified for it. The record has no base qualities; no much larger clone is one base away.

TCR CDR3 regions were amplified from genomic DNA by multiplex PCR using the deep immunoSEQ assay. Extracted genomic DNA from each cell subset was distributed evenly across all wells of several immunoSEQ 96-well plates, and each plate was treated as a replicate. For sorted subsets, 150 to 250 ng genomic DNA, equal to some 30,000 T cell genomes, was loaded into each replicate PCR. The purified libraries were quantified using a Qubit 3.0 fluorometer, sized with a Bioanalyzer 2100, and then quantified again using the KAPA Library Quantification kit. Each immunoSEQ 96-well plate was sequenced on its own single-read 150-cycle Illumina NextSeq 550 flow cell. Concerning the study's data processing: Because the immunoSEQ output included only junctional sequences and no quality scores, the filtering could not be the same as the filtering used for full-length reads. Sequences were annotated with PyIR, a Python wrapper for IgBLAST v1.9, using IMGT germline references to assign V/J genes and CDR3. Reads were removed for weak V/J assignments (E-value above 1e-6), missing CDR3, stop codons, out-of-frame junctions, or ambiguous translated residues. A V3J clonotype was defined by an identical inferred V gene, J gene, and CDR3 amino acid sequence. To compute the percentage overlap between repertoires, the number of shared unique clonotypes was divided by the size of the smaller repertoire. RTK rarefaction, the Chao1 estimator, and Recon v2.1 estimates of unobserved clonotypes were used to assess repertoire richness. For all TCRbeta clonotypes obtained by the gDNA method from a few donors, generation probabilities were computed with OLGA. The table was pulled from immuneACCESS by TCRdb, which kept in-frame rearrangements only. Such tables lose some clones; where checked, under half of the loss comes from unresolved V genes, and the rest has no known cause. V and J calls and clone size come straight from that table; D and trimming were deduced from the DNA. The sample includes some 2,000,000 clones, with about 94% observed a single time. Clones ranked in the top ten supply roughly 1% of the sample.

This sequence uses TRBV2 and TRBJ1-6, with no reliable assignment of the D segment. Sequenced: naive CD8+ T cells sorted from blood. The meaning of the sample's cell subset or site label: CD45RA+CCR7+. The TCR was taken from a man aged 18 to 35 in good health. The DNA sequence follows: TGTGCCAGCTGCCCGGTACTTAGCTCCTATAATTCACCCCTCCACTTT. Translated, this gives CASCPVLSSYNSPLHF.